Below are 12 T cell receptor beta chains sequenced from a single sample in a study of T cells after yellow fever vaccination (dated by TCRdb to about 2019). The library came from 5' RACE. The data were produced on an Illumina HiSeq 2500. TCRdb itself trimmed the public reads at Q25 with fastp, ran MiXCR and retained productive beta chains. CDR3 protein sequences are deduplicated, and each keeps its most common genes and DNA. In all, the sample holds around 590,000 distinct CDR3 sequences, and more than 9% of those were seen once. About 15% of the sample goes to the ten largest clones. The meaning of the sample's treatment or condition label: live attenuated yellow fever vaccine strain. The sequences come from PBMCs, collected on the day of the yellow fever booster vaccination. The origin of the receptors is a man aged 25-45 years who received the YFV17D yellow fever vaccine.

The chain joins TRBV29-1 to TRBJ2-7; D is perhaps TRBD1 (5 bases). This CDR3 has 13 amino acids. Germline V gene sequence: CDR1 SQVTM, CDR2 ANQGSEA. The V and J ends lost 4 bases and 2 bases respectively, with 12 bases between them. For the CDR3, the DNA is TGCAGCGTTGGGGGCCAGTCCACCTACGAGCAGTACTTC. The encoded protein is CSVGGQSTYEQYF.

This clonotype was detected ten times or more. This chain links TRBV10-3 with TRBJ2-3; 7 nucleotides match TRBD2. V gave up 10 bases and J gave up 5 bases; unmatched junction bases: 15. The CDR3 is 15 residues long. The germline V gene has CDR1 ENHRY and CDR2 SYGVKD. The CDR3 protein is CATQQGGSGLDTQYF. The CDR3 DNA is TGTGCCACCCAACAAGGCGGGAGCGGATTAGATACGCAGTATTTT.

Only a few counts were recorded for this clonotype. For the CDR3, the DNA is TGCGCCAGCAGTGTAGCGGGAGGGACCGGGGCCGATACGCAGTATTTT. Encoded protein: CASSVAGGTGADTQYF. J is TRBJ2-3 and V is TRBV10-2; 11 nucleotides align to TRBD2. The CDR3 sequence is 16 residues long. The germline gives CDR1 WSHSY, CDR2 SAAADI. Trimming at V came to 4 bases and at J to 6 bases, leaving 9 bases not matched to a gene.

The chain employs TRBV20-1 and TRBJ2-1; D possibly corresponds to TRBD1 (6 bases). The CDR3 is made up of 12 amino acids. Germline V CDR1 and CDR2: DFQATT, SNEGSKA (reference sequence). V was pared by 2 bases and J by 7 bases, with 9 bases between. The CDR3 loop is CSARRTGNEQFF. The DNA of the CDR3 is TGCAGTGCTAGAAGAACAGGGAATGAGCAGTTCTTC.

As to this clonotype: A junction end diverges from the germline sequence, so it may reflect a read error. The CDR3 sequence: CASSLWDRRDIQYF. Written as DNA, the CDR3 is TGTGCTAGCAGCCTCTGGGACAGGAGGGACATTCAGTACTTC. J is TRBJ2-4 and V is TRBV11-2, with 8 bases identical to TRBD1. Germline CDR1 and CDR2: SGHAT and FQNNGV. The CDR3 sequence is 14 residues long.

The chain couples TRBV7-2 to TRBJ1-3; D call uncertain. There are 15 residues in the CDR3. Trimming stripped 1 base from V and 1 base from J, with 8 bases between. Germline CDR1 is SGHTA and CDR2 is FQGNSA. The CDR3 sequence: CASSLGGFSGNTIYF. The CDR3 DNA follows: TGTGCCAGCAGCTTAGGTGGCTTTTCTGGAAACACCATATATTTT.

This clonotype was picked up a small number of times. For the CDR3, the DNA is TGTGCCAGCAGCCCCGACTCGGGAGGCCGCTACGAGCAGTACTTC. It codes for CASSPDSGGRYEQYF. The chain has TRBV12-3 or TRBV12-4 and TRBJ2-7, with 7 bases matching TRBD2. The CDR3 contains 15 residues. Trimming took 6 bases from V and 3 from J; bases not matched to a gene: 11.

The chain is built from TRBV11-2 and TRBJ2-1, with 9 bases aligning to TRBD1. Losses at the gene ends were 5 bases for V and 8 bases for J; bases not matched to a gene: 13. The germline V gene encodes CDR1 SGHAT and CDR2 FQNNGV. The CDR3 is 16 amino acids. CDR3 residues: CASSVAPGTGFYEQFF. Here the CDR3 DNA reads TGTGCCAGCAGCGTCGCACCCGGGACAGGGTTCTATGAGCAGTTCTTC.

This clonotype has a handful of counts. The chain couples TRBV6-4 to TRBJ2-1; perhaps D is TRBD1 or TRBD2 (5 bases each). From germline, CDR1 is MRHNA and CDR2 SNTAGT. The V end lost 9 bases, the J end lost 7 bases, and 16 bases lay between the germline ends. CDR3 length: 13 residues. CDR3 coding DNA: TGTGCCAGTCCGCGACGGGGCAGGAATGAGCAGTTCTTC. Translating it yields CASPRRGRNEQFF.

V and J are TRBV18 and TRBJ2-7; the D gene could be TRBD1 or TRBD2 (5 bases each). The CDR3 has 13 residues. Germline CDR1 and CDR2: KGHSH and LQKENI. V was shortened by 6 bases and J by 3 bases, with 12 bases between the two germline ends. CDR3: CASSVGPDYEQYF. The CDR3 nucleotides read TGTGCCAGCTCGGTGGGACCGGACTACGAGCAGTACTTC.

This clonotype was found a few times. This rearrangement joins TRBV6-5 to TRBJ2-7; D might be TRBD1 (5 bases). The CDR3 covers 14 residues. In germline, CDR1 is MNHEY, CDR2 SVGAGI. V was clipped by 4 bases and J by 6 bases, with 16 bases between them. The CDR3, as DNA: TGTGCCAGCAGTTTTACAGGCAGTCATTTCGAGCAGTACTTC. Its protein is CASSFTGSHFEQYF.

In its sample, this clonotype was seen a few times. The chain recombines TRBV6-1 with TRBJ2-7; 7 bases map to TRBD1. Looked up from germline, CDR1 is MNHNS and CDR2 is SASEGT. The CDR3 loop spans 14 amino acids. With V trimmed by 7 bases and J by 0 bases, 6 bases remained unmatched. The CDR3 coding sequence is TGTGCCAGCATCCGGGACAGAATCTCCTACGAGCAGTACTTC. Residues: CASIRDRISYEQYF.